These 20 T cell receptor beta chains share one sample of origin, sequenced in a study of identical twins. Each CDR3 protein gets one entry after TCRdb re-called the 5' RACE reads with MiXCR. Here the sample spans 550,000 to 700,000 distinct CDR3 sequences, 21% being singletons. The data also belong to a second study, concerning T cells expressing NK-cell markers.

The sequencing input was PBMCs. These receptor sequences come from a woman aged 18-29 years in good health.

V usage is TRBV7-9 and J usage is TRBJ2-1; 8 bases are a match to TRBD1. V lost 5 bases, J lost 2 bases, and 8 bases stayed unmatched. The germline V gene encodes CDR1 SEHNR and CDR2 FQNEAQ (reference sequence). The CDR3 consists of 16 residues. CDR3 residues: CASSPTTGVTYNEQFF. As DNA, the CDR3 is TGTGCCAGCAGCCCAACGACAGGGGTGACCTACAATGAGCAGTTCTTC.

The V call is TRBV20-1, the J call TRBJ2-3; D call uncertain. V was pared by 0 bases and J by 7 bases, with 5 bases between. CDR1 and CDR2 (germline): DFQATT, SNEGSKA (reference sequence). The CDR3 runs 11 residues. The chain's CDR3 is CSAREINTQYF. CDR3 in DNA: TGCAGTGCTAGAGAGATAAATACGCAGTATTTT.

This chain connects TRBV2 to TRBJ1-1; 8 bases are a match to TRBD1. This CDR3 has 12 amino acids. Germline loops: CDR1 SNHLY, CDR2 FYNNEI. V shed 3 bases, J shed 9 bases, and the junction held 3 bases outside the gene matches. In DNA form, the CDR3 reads TGTGCCAGCAGTGAGCAGGGGGCTAAAGCTTTCTTT. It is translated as CASSEQGAKAFF.

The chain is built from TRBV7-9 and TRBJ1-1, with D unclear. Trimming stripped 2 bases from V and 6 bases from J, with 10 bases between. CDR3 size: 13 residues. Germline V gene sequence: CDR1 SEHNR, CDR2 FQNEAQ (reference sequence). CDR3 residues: CASSLPGVSEAFF. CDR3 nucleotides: TGTGCCAGCAGCTTACCCGGAGTCTCTGAAGCTTTCTTT.

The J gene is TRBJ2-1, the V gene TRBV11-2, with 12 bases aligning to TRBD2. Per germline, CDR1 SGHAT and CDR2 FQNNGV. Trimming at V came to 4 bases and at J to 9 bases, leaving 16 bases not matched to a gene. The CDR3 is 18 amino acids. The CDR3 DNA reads TGTGCCAGCAGCTCAGAGCCGGGACTAGCGGGCCGTGAGGGTGAGCAGTTCTTC. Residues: CASSSEPGLAGREGEQFF.

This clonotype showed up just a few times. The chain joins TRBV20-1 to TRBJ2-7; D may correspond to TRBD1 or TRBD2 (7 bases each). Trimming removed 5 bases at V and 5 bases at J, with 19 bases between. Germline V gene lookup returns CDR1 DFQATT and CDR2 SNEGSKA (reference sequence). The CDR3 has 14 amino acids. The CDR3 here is CSAQGGGSMDEQYF. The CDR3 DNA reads TGCAGTGCTCAGGGAGGGGGCAGTATGGACGAGCAGTACTTC.

The CDR3 region is CASSLNGRGSFF. CDR3 in DNA: TGTGCCAGCAGTTTAAACGGCCGGGGATCATTCTTT. The V gene is TRBV12-3 or TRBV12-4, the J gene TRBJ1-1; D gene uncertain. Trimming took off 2 bases at V and 14 bases at J, with 15 bases between the two ends. The CDR3 runs to 12 residues.

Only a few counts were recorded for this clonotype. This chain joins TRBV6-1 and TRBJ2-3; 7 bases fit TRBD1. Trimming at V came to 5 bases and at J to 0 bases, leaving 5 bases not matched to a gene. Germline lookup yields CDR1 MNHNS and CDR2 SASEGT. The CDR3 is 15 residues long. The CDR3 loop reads CASSQGGVSTDTQYF. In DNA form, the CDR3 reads TGTGCCAGCAGTCAAGGGGGCGTCAGCACAGATACGCAGTATTTT.

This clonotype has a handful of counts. CDR3 in DNA: TGTGCCAGCAGGGGTGACAGAAATCAGCCCCAGCATTTT. This encodes CASRGDRNQPQHF. V and J are TRBV6-1 and TRBJ1-5; tentative D call: TRBD1 (5 bases). The CDR3 runs to 13 residues. CDR1 is MNHNS, CDR2 SASEGT, per germline. V lost 6 bases and J lost 4, with 10 bases in between.

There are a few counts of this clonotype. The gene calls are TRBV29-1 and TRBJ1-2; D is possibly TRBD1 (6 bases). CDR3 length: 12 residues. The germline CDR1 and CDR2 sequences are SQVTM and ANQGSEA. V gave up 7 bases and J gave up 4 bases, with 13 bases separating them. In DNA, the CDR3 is TGCAGCGCTGGTGGACAGAGCTATGGCTACACCTTC. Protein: CSAGGQSYGYTF.

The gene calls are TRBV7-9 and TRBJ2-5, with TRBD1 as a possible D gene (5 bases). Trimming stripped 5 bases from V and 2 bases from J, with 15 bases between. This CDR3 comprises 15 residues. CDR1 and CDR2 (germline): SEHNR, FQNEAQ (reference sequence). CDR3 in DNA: TGTGCCAGCAGCCGTGAGACAGCTTCTCAAGAGACCCAGTACTTC. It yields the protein CASSRETASQETQYF.

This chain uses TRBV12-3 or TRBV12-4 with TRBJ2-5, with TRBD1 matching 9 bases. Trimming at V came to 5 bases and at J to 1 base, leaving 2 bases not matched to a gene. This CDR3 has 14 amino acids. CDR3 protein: CASSIQGAQETQYF. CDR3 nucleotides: TGTGCCAGCAGTATACAGGGGGCCCAAGAGACCCAGTACTTC.

CDR3: CASSPRARDDEQFF. Here the CDR3 DNA reads TGTGCCAGCAGCCCCCGGGCAAGAGACGATGAGCAGTTCTTC. The J gene is TRBJ2-1, the V gene TRBV9; D uncertain. Between the trimmed V and J ends, which lost 4 bases and 8 bases, there was a span of 16 bases. This CDR3 is built from 14 residues. Germline CDR1 is SGDLS and CDR2 is YYNGEE. Together with reference TRBV9 and TRBJ2-1, the CDR3 gives the full variable domain: DSGVTQTPKHLITATGQRVTLRCSPRSGDLSVYWYQQSLDQGLQFLIQYYNGEERAKGNILERFSAQQFPDLHSELNLSSLELGDSALYFCASSPRARDDEQFFGPGTRLTVL.

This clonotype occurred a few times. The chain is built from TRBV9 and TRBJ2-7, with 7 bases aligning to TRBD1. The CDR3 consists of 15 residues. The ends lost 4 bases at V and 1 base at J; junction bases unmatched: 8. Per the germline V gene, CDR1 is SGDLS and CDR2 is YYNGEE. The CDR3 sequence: CASSPHRQGSYEQYF. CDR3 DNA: TGTGCCAGCAGCCCCCATCGACAGGGTTCCTACGAGCAGTACTTC.

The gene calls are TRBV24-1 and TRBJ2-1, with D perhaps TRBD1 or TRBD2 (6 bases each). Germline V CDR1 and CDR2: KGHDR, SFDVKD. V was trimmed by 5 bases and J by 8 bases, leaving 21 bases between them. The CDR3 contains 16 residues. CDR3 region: CATSGTGRGGFYEQFF. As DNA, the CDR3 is TGTGCCACCAGTGGAACAGGGAGAGGGGGGTTCTATGAGCAGTTCTTC.

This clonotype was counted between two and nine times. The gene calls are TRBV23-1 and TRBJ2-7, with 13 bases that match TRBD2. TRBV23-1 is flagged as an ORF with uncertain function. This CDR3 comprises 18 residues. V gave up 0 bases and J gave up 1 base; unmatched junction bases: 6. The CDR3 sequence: CASSQSTLGLAGSYEQYF. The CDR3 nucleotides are TGCGCCAGCAGTCAATCTACTCTGGGACTAGCGGGATCCTACGAGCAGTACTTC.

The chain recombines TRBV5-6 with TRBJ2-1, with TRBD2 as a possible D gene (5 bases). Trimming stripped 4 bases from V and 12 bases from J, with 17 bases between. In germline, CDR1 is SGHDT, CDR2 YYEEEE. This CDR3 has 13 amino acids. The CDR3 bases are TGTGCCAGCAGCAATCCCCGAGGTCGGGGGCAGTTCTTC. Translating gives CASSNPRGRGQFF.

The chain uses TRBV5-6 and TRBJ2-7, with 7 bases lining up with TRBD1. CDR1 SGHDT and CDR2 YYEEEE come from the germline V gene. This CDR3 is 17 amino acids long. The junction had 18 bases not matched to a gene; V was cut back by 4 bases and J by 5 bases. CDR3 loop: CASSRTSSYRGFNEQYF. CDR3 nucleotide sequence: TGTGCCAGCAGCCGCACAAGTTCTTACAGGGGCTTTAACGAGCAGTACTTC.

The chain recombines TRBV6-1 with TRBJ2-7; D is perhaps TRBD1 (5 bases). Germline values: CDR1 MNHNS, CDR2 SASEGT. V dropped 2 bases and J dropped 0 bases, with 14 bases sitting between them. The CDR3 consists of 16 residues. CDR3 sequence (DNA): TGTGCCAGCAGTGAAAGAGCTACAGGTAGCTCCTACGAGCAGTACTTC. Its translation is CASSERATGSSYEQYF.

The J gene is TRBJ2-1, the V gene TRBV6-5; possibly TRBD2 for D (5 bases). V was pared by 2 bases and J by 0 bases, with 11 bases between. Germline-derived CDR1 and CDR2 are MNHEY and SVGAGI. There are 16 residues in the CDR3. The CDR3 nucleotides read TGTGCCAGCAGTTACGCGAGCGCGGGCTCCTACAATGAGCAGTTCTTC. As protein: CASSYASAGSYNEQFF.